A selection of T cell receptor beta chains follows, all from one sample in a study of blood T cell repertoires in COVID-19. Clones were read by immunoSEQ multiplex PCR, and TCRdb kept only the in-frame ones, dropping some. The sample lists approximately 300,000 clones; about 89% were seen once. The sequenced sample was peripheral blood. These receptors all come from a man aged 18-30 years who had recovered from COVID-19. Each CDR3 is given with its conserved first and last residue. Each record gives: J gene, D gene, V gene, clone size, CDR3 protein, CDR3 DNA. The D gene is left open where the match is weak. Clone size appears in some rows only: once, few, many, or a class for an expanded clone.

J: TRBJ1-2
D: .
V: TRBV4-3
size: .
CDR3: CASSQEAQGNYGYTF
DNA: TGCGCCAGCAGCCAAGAAGCTCAGGGGAACTATGGCTACACCTTC

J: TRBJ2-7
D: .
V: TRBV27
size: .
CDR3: CASSFYRDSYEQYF
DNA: TGTGCCAGCAGTTTTTACAGGGACTCCTACGAGCAGTACTTC

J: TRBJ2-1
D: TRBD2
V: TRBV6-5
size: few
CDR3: CASSYPASGGKVEQFF
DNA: TGTGCCAGCAGTTACCCCGCTAGCGGGGGGAAGGTTGAGCAGTTCTTC

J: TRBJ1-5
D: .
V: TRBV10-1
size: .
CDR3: CASSGTPGDNNQPQHF
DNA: TGCGCCAGCAGTGGGACCCCGGGAGATAATAATCAGCCCCAGCATTTT

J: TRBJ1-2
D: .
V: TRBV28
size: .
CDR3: CASSFNGGGYTF
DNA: TGTGCCAGCAGTTTCAATGGAGGCGGCTACACCTTC

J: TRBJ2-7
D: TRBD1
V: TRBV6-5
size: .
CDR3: CASSYRDRGAYEQYF
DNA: TGTGCCAGCAGTTACCGGGACAGGGGGGCCTACGAGCAGTACTTC

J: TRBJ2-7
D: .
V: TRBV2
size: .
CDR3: CASSEFNVLSYEQYF
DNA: TGTGCCAGCAGTGAATTTAATGTGTTGTCCTACGAGCAGTACTTC

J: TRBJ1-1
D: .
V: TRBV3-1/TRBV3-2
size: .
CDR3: CASSQDFRNTEAFF
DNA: TGTGCCAGCAGCCAAGATTTTAGGAACACTGAAGCTTTCTTT

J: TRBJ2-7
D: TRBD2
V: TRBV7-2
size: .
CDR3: CASSSGLAYEQYF
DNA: TGTGCCAGCAGCTCGGGACTAGCCTACGAGCAGTACTTC

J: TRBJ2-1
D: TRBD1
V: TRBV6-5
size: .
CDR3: CATYRGLDEQFF
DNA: TGTGCCACTTACAGGGGGCTGGATGAGCAGTTCTTC

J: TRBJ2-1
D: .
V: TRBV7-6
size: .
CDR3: CASSLGGGYNEQFF
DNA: TGTGCCAGCAGCTTAGGAGGTGGCTACAATGAGCAGTTCTTC

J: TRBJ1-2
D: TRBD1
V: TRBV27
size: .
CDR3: CASSFDQGGAAFGYTF
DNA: TGTGCCAGCAGTTTTGATCAGGGGGGAGCCGCCTTCGGCTACACCTTC

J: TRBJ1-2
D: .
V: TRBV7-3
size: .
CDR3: CASSSPDRGADYGYTF
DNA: TGTGCCAGCAGCTCCCCTGACCGGGGGGCGGACTATGGCTACACCTTC

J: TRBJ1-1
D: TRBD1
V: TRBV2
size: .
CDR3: CASSSGQGGTLNTEAFF
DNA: TGTGCCAGCAGTTCTGGACAGGGGGGCACCTTGAACACTGAAGCTTTCTTT

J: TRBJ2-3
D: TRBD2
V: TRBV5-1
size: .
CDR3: CASSLVPGLAGGSSETDTQYF
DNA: TGCGCCAGCAGCTTGGTCCCGGGACTAGCGGGGGGCTCGTCAGAGACAGATACGCAGTATTTT

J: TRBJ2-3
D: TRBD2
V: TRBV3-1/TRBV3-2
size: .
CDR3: CASSQEGGKAQYF
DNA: TGTGCCAGCAGCCAAGAGGGGGGGAAGGCGCAGTATTTT

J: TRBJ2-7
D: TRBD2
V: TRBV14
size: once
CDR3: CASSQYLAGRTLPYEQYF
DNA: TGTGCCAGCAGCCAATATCTAGCGGGGCGTACCTTACCCTACGAGCAGTACTTC

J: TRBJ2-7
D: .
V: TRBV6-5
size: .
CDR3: CASRKSRYEQYF
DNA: TGTGCCAGCAGGAAATCTCGGTACGAGCAGTACTTC

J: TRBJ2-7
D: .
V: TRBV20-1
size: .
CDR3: CSASPGVYEQYF
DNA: TGCAGTGCTAGTCCGGGGGTCTACGAGCAGTACTTC

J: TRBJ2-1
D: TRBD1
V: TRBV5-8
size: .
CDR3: CASSLAGGGRSNEQFF
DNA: TGTGCCAGCAGCTTGGCAGGGGGCGGAAGGTCCAATGAGCAGTTCTTC

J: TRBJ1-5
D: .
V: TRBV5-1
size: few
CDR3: CASSLDSVSNQPQHF
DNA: TGCGCCAGCAGCTTGGACAGTGTTAGCAATCAGCCCCAGCATTTT

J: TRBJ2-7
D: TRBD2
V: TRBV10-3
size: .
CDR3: CAISETGTSGYEQYF
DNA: TGTGCCATCAGTGAGACCGGGACTAGCGGCTACGAGCAGTACTTC

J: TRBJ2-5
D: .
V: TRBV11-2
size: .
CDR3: CASSFPGSETQYF
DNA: TGTGCCAGCAGCTTCCCGGGTTCTGAGACCCAGTACTTC

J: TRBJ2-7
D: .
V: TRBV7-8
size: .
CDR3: CASSFGGVSSYEQYF
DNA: TGTGCCAGCAGCTTCGGCGGGGTTAGCTCCTACGAGCAGTACTTC

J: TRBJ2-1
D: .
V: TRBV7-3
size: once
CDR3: CASSPTYSDNEQFF
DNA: TGTGCCAGCAGCCCCACTTATAGCGACAATGAGCAGTTCTTC

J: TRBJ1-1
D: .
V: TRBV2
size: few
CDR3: CASSEGRRISFEAFF
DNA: TGTGCCAGCAGTGAAGGTCGGAGGATTTCCTTTGAAGCTTTCTTT

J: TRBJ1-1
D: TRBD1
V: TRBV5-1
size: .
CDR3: CASSLRTGSNTEAFF
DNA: TGCGCCAGCAGCCTTCGGACAGGGTCGAACACTGAAGCTTTCTTT

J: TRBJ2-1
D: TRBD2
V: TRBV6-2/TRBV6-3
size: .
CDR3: CASTPWEAGGYNEQFF
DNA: TGTGCCAGCACCCCCTGGGAAGCGGGGGGCTACAATGAGCAGTTCTTC

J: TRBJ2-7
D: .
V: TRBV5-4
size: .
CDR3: CASRRDLAVYEQYF
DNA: TGTGCCAGCCGCCGGGATTTAGCGGTCTACGAGCAGTACTTC

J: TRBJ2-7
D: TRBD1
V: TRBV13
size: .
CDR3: CASSLGGQGAGEQYF
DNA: TGTGCCAGCAGCTTAGGGGGACAGGGGGCAGGAGAGCAGTACTTC

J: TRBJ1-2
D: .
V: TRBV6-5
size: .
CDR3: CASSPWGDYGYTF
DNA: TGTGCCAGCAGCCCGTGGGGGGACTATGGCTACACCTTC

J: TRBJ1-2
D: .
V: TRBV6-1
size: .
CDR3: CASSEGTYTF
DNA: TGTGCCAGCAGTGAGGGGACATACACCTTC